This T cell receptor beta chain was identified during a study of T cell responses to AZD1222 COVID-19 vaccine. The study, taken as a whole, reports: Donors in the cohort were predominantly white British and more often female, and clonal diversity was possibly underestimated. Spike-specific TCR depth and breadth grew after two AZD1222 doses.

The CDR3 totals 13 residues. Germline CDR1 and CDR2: WSHSY and SAAADI. Unmatched junction bases numbered 10, after V lost 5 bases and J lost 10 bases. Sequenced by immunoSEQ multiplex PCR; TCRdb stores in-frame clones only, minus some. The repertoire holds 65,000 to 100,000 clones, 88% seen once, with 6.5% to 8.5% in the top ten. This clone was seen only once. What it binds is not known. This clonotype was sampled from an adult who received the AZD1222 COVID-19 vaccine. The gene calls are TRBV10-2 and TRBJ1-1; 7 bases match TRBD1. The sequences come from peripheral blood, collected 28 days after the second AZD1222 dose. In nucleotides, the CDR3 is TGCGCCAGCAGTCCGGAGCTGACAGGGAGAGCTTTCTTT. It yields the protein CASSPELTGRAFF.